This passage covers 3 T cell receptor beta chains from one sample sequenced in a study of CD8 T cells in ankylosing spondylitis. MiXCR, run by TCRdb on the 5' RACE reads, gives a single entry per CDR3 protein. The sample includes about 260,000 distinct CDR3 sequences, 20% seen only once; the top ten take around 7.8%. The sequenced sample was blood, either unsorted or a sorted T cell fraction (not recorded which). The receptors shown here come from a male donor with ankylosing spondylitis or in good health (not recorded which).

The genes are TRBV20-1 and TRBJ1-5, with D perhaps TRBD1 (5 bases). There are 14 residues in the CDR3. The V gene's germline CDR1 is DFQATT and CDR2 SNEGSKA (reference sequence). V was cut by 5 bases and J by 9 bases, with 20 bases left in between. The CDR3 loop reads CSAQRDLQNGPQHF. For the CDR3, the DNA is TGCAGTGCTCAGAGGGACCTTCAAAATGGGCCCCAGCATTTT.

The CDR3 DNA follows: TGTGCCAGCAGCCAAGTTGAGAACACTGAAGCTTTCTTT. This gives the protein CASSQVENTEAFF. The J gene is TRBJ1-1, the V gene TRBV3-1; no clear D gene. The CDR3 runs to 13 residues. Looked up from germline, CDR1 is LGHDT and CDR2 is YNNKEL (reference sequence). V lost 1 base to trimming and J lost 1 base, with 4 bases between them.

Many counts were recorded for this clonotype. The chain links TRBV5-6 to TRBJ2-7; 13 positions match TRBD2. This CDR3 is built from 15 residues. Germline values: CDR1 SGHDT, CDR2 YYEEEE. J lost 7 bases, V lost 2 bases, and 6 bases had no gene match. Here the CDR3 reads CASSFGLAGDREQYV. DNA of the CDR3: TGTGCCAGCAGCTTCGGACTAGCGGGAGATAGAGAGCAGTACGTC.